These T cell receptor beta chains were read from a single sample in a study of blood T cells in healthy people across ages. One entry per CDR3 protein results from TCRdb running MiXCR on the 5' RACE reads. The sample contains roughly 730,000 distinct CDR3 sequences, roughly three fifths of which appear only once. Source material: blood. The source of these receptors is a man aged 35 to 55 in good health. Both conserved end residues are part of each CDR3. D genes are given only for firm matches. Not every row has a clone size; where given, it reads once, few, many or a size class.

j_gene: TRBJ2-3; abundance: .; v_gene: TRBV5-1; d_gene: TRBD1; CDR3aa: CASSSGDRGASDTQYF; CDR3nt: TGCGCCAGCAGCTCAGGGGACAGGGGGGCGTCAGATACGCAGTATTTT
j_gene: TRBJ2-3; abundance: few; v_gene: TRBV24-1; d_gene: .; CDR3aa: CATSDTVTDTQYF; CDR3nt: TGTGCCACCAGTGATACCGTCACAGATACGCAGTATTTT
j_gene: TRBJ2-7; abundance: .; v_gene: TRBV27; d_gene: .; CDR3aa: CTSSSAGRSIYEQYF; CDR3nt: TGTACCAGCAGTTCGGCAGGACGATCCATCTACGAGCAGTACTTC
j_gene: TRBJ2-3; abundance: few; v_gene: TRBV20-1; d_gene: TRBD2; CDR3aa: CSAQGLATQYF; CDR3nt: TGCAGTGCCCAGGGACTAGCGACGCAGTATTTT
j_gene: TRBJ2-5; abundance: .; v_gene: TRBV19; d_gene: TRBD2; CDR3aa: CASSVPRLAGGFQETQYF; CDR3nt: TGTGCCAGTAGTGTTCCACGACTAGCGGGGGGATTCCAAGAGACCCAGTACTTC
j_gene: TRBJ2-4; abundance: few; v_gene: TRBV12-3/TRBV12-4; d_gene: .; CDR3aa: CASSLDAGGYF; CDR3nt: TGTGCCAGCAGTTTAGATGCGGGCGGGTACTTC
j_gene: TRBJ1-6; abundance: .; v_gene: TRBV7-2; d_gene: .; CDR3aa: CASSSDWNSPLHF; CDR3nt: TGTGCCAGCAGCTCGGACTGGAATTCACCCCTCCACTTT
j_gene: TRBJ2-7; abundance: .; v_gene: TRBV5-5; d_gene: .; CDR3aa: CASSFYPSEQYF; CDR3nt: TGTGCCAGCAGCTTTTATCCCTCCGAGCAGTACTTC
j_gene: TRBJ1-1; abundance: .; v_gene: TRBV4-3; d_gene: .; CDR3aa: CASSQLGRANTEAFF; CDR3nt: TGCGCCAGCAGCCAACTCGGCAGGGCGAACACTGAAGCTTTCTTT
j_gene: TRBJ2-5; abundance: .; v_gene: TRBV20-1; d_gene: TRBD2; CDR3aa: CSARDSLAGEGETQYF; CDR3nt: TGCAGTGCTAGAGATTCCCTAGCGGGAGAGGGAGAGACCCAGTACTTC
j_gene: TRBJ2-7; abundance: few; v_gene: TRBV27; d_gene: .; CDR3aa: CASIGQPYEQYF; CDR3nt: TGTGCCAGCATCGGGCAGCCTTACGAGCAGTACTTC
j_gene: TRBJ2-3; abundance: .; v_gene: TRBV12-3/TRBV12-4; d_gene: .; CDR3aa: CASSLQGRTDTQYF; CDR3nt: TGTGCCAGCAGTTTACAGGGTAGAACAGATACGCAGTATTTT
j_gene: TRBJ1-6; abundance: .; v_gene: TRBV7-2; d_gene: .; CDR3aa: CASSLERTDNNSPLHF; CDR3nt: TGTGCCAGCAGCTTAGAAAGGACAGACAATAATTCACCCCTCCACTTT
j_gene: TRBJ2-1; abundance: few; v_gene: TRBV2; d_gene: .; CDR3aa: CASEGAQLSSYNEQFF; CDR3nt: TGTGCCAGCGAGGGAGCCCAGTTAAGCTCCTACAATGAGCAGTTCTTC
j_gene: TRBJ1-2; abundance: .; v_gene: TRBV7-9; d_gene: .; CDR3aa: CASSLDHGYGYTF; CDR3nt: TGTGCCAGCAGCTTAGACCATGGCTATGGCTACACCTTC
j_gene: TRBJ2-3; abundance: once; v_gene: TRBV24-1; d_gene: .; CDR3aa: CATSEPGQTSTDTQYF; CDR3nt: TGTGCCACCAGTGAGCCGGGGCAGACGAGCACAGATACGCAGTATTTT
j_gene: TRBJ2-2; abundance: once; v_gene: TRBV6-2/TRBV6-3; d_gene: .; CDR3aa: CASRRLEGGTGELFF; CDR3nt: TGTGCCAGCAGGAGACTAGAAGGAGGCACCGGGGAGCTGTTTTTT
j_gene: TRBJ1-2; abundance: .; v_gene: TRBV29-1; d_gene: .; CDR3aa: CSVDSPRNYGYTF; CDR3nt: TGCAGCGTTGACAGCCCTAGAAACTATGGCTACACCTTC
j_gene: TRBJ2-5; abundance: .; v_gene: TRBV7-2; d_gene: .; CDR3aa: CASSLDTGRETQYF; CDR3nt: TGTGCCAGCAGCTTAGATACAGGTCGAGAGACCCAGTACTTC
j_gene: TRBJ1-2; abundance: .; v_gene: TRBV6-1; d_gene: .; CDR3aa: CASRPQGRADGYTF; CDR3nt: TGTGCCAGCAGACCACAGGGTAGGGCGGATGGCTACACCTTC
j_gene: TRBJ2-5; abundance: few; v_gene: TRBV14; d_gene: .; CDR3aa: CASSPSTRETQYF; CDR3nt: TGTGCCAGCAGCCCGTCCACACGGGAGACCCAGTACTTC
j_gene: TRBJ2-1; abundance: few; v_gene: TRBV20-1; d_gene: TRBD2; CDR3aa: CSATRLAGGLYNEQFF; CDR3nt: TGCAGTGCTACAAGACTAGCGGGGGGGTTATACAATGAGCAGTTCTTC
j_gene: TRBJ2-5; abundance: few; v_gene: TRBV4-2; d_gene: TRBD2; CDR3aa: CASSQPAGGDETQYF; CDR3nt: TGTGCCAGCAGCCAACCGGCGGGGGGCGACGAGACCCAGTACTTC
j_gene: TRBJ2-3; abundance: few; v_gene: TRBV20-1; d_gene: TRBD2; CDR3aa: CSASVSGGAKLDTQYF; CDR3nt: TGCAGTGCTAGCGTGAGCGGGGGGGCCAAGCTAGATACGCAGTATTTT
j_gene: TRBJ2-5; abundance: few; v_gene: TRBV3-1; d_gene: .; CDR3aa: CASSQFQETQYF; CDR3nt: TGTGCCAGCAGCCAATTCCAAGAGACCCAGTACTTC
j_gene: TRBJ2-1; abundance: .; v_gene: TRBV24-1; d_gene: TRBD2; CDR3aa: CATSDHSGRGGIEQFF; CDR3nt: TGTGCCACCAGTGATCATAGCGGGAGAGGGGGTATTGAGCAGTTCTTC
j_gene: TRBJ1-6; abundance: once; v_gene: TRBV9; d_gene: .; CDR3aa: CASSVDGSPNSPLHF; CDR3nt: TGTGCCAGCAGCGTAGACGGGAGCCCGAATTCACCCCTCCACTTT
j_gene: TRBJ2-1; abundance: .; v_gene: TRBV4-1; d_gene: .; CDR3aa: CASSSRTATYNEQFF; CDR3nt: TGCGCCAGCAGCTCACGGACAGCTACCTACAATGAGCAGTTCTTC
j_gene: TRBJ2-3; abundance: few; v_gene: TRBV15; d_gene: TRBD1; CDR3aa: CATSREAGQVFGDTQYF; CDR3nt: TGTGCCACCAGCAGAGAGGCGGGACAGGTTTTTGGAGATACGCAGTATTTT
j_gene: TRBJ2-7; abundance: .; v_gene: TRBV4-3; d_gene: .; CDR3aa: CASSQDGVSNEQYF; CDR3nt: TGCGCCAGCAGCCAAGATGGGGTCAGCAATGAGCAGTACTTC
j_gene: TRBJ1-6; abundance: .; v_gene: TRBV14; d_gene: .; CDR3aa: CASSHPQGRWSPLHF; CDR3nt: TGTGCCAGCAGCCACCCACAGGGACGGTGGTCACCCCTCCACTTT
j_gene: TRBJ2-5; abundance: .; v_gene: TRBV20-1; d_gene: TRBD2; CDR3aa: CSATRGAEETQYF; CDR3nt: TGCAGTGCTACGCGGGGGGCAGAAGAGACCCAGTACTTC
j_gene: TRBJ2-3; abundance: .; v_gene: TRBV12-3/TRBV12-4; d_gene: TRBD2; CDR3aa: CASHFGGAGDTQYF; CDR3nt: TGTGCCAGCCATTTCGGGGGGGCCGGAGATACGCAGTATTTT
j_gene: TRBJ1-2; abundance: .; v_gene: TRBV20-1; d_gene: TRBD1; CDR3aa: CSAITGENYGYTF; CDR3nt: TGCAGTGCCATTACAGGGGAGAACTATGGCTACACCTTC
j_gene: TRBJ2-1; abundance: .; v_gene: TRBV6-2/TRBV6-3; d_gene: TRBD2; CDR3aa: CASSEGGPYNEQFF; CDR3nt: TGTGCCAGCAGCGAGGGAGGGCCCTACAATGAGCAGTTCTTC
j_gene: TRBJ2-5; abundance: .; v_gene: TRBV18; d_gene: .; CDR3aa: CASSPPVSASRNEQYF; CDR3nt: TGTGCCAGCTCACCACCAGTGTCGGCTAGCCGCAATGAGCAGTACTTC
j_gene: TRBJ2-2; abundance: .; v_gene: TRBV6-4; d_gene: TRBD1; CDR3aa: CASSDGQDTGELFF; CDR3nt: TGTGCCAGCAGTGACGGACAGGACACCGGGGAGCTGTTTTTT
j_gene: TRBJ2-3; abundance: .; v_gene: TRBV7-2; d_gene: .; CDR3aa: CASSLEVGSDTQYF; CDR3nt: TGTGCCAGCAGCTTAGAAGTCGGCTCAGATACGCAGTATTTT
j_gene: TRBJ1-2; abundance: few; v_gene: TRBV20-1; d_gene: .; CDR3aa: CSARDSGRDYYGYTF; CDR3nt: TGCAGTGCTAGAGATTCCGGACGGGACTACTATGGCTACACCTTC
j_gene: TRBJ2-7; abundance: .; v_gene: TRBV28; d_gene: .; CDR3aa: CASAIGPTYEQYF; CDR3nt: TGTGCCAGCGCGATTGGGCCAACCTACGAGCAGTACTTC